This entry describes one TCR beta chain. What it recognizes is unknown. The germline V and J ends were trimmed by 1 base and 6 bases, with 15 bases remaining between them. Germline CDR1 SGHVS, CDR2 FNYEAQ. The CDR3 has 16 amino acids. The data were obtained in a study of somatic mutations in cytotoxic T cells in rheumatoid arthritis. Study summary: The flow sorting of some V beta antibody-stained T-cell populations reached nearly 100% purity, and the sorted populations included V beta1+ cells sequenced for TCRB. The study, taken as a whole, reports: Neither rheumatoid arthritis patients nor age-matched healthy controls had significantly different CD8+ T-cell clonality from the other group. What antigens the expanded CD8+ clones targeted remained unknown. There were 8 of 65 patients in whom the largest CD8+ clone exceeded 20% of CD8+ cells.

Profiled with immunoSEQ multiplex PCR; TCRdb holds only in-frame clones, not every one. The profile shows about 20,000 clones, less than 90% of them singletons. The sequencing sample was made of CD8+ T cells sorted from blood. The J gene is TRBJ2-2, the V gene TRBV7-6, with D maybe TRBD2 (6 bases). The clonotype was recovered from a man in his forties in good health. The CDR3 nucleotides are TGTGCCAGCAGCTTAGTCTTTAGCGGCAACCCCGGGGAGCTGTTTTTT. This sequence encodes CASSLVFSGNPGELFF.